This T cell receptor (beta chain) was recorded in a study of beta chain features in type 1 diabetes. Background on the study: Patients and healthy donors were similar in age, gender and cell yields.

The authors reverse transcribed all of the isolated RNA, so sequencing captured expressed TCRB transcripts. TCRdb's copy holds only in-frame clones and misses some; the assay was immunoSEQ multiplex PCR. The sample records some 15,000 clones, over 55% being singletons. This clone was observed a few times. Its antigen remains unknown. Sorted populations all exceeded 95% purity. Study-wide results and limits: Shorter TCRB CDR3s, moderately but significantly so, were found in Type 1 diabetes patients in all four CD4+ subsets. Whatever favoring of shorter templates PCR might show would apply equally to patients and controls. The naive, central memory and Treg TCRB repertoires showed an apparent similarity that was greater among patients than among healthy donors.

CDR1 and CDR2 (germline): SGHTA, FQGNSA. V was cut by 1 base and J by 5 bases, with 8 bases left in between. This CDR3 region has 14 residues. V and J are TRBV7-2 and TRBJ2-2; no clear D gene. This clonotype was sampled from a man aged 30 to 45 with type 1 diabetes. Specimen: Tregs from blood. Here the CDR3 reads CASSLVKETGELFF. The CDR3 region has the DNA TGTGCCAGCAGCTTAGTAAAGGAGACCGGGGAGCTGTTTTTT.